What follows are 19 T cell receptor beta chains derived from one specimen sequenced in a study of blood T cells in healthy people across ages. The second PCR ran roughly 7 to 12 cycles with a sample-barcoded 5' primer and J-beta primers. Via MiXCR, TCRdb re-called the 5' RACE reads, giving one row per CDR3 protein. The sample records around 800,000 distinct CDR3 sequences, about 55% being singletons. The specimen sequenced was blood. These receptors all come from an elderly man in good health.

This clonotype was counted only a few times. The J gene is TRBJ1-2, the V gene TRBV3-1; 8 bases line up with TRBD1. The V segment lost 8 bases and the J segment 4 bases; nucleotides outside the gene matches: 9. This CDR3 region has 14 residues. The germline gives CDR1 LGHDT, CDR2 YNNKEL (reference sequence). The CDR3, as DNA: TGTGCCAGCCGTGGACAGGGCACCCCCTATGGCTACACCTTC. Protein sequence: CASRGQGTPYGYTF.

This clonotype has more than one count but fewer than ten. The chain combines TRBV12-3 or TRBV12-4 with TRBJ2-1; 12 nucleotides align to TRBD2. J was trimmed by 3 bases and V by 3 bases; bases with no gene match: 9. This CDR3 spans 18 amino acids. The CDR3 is CASSFRRRTSGIYNEQFF. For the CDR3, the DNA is TGTGCCAGCAGTTTTCGCCGCAGGACTAGCGGGATCTACAATGAGCAGTTCTTC.

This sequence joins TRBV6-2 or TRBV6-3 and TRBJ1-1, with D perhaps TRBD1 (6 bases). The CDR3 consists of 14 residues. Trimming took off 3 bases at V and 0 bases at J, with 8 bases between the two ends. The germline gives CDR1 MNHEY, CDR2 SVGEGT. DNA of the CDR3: TGTGCCAGCAGTTATGGACAGATGAACACTGAAGCTTTCTTT. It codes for CASSYGQMNTEAFF.

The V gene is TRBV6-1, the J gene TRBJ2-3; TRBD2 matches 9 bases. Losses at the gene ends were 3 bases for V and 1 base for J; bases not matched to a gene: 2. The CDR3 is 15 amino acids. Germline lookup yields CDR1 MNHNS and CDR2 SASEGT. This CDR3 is CASSERTSGTDTQYF. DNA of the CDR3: TGTGCCAGCAGTGAGCGGACTAGCGGCACAGATACGCAGTATTTT.

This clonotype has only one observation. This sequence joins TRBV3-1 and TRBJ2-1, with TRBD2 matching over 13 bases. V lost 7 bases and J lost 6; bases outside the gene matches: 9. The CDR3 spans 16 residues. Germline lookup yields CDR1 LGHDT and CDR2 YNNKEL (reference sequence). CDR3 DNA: TGTGCCAGCAAGGTAGCAGGACTAGCGGGAGCCAATGAGCAGTTCTTC. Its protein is CASKVAGLAGANEQFF.

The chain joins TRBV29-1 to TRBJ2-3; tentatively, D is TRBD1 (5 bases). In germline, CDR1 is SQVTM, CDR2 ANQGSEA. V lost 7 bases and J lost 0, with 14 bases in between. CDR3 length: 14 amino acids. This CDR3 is CSGSWGRSTDTQYF. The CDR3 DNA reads TGCAGCGGTTCCTGGGGCAGGAGCACAGATACGCAGTATTTT.

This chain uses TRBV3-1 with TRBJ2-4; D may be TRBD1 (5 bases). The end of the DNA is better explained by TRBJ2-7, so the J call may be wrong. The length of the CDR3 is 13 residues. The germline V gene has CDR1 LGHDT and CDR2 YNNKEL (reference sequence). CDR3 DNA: TGTGCCAGCAGCCAACAGGGTGCGGACGAGCAGTACTTC. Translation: CASSQQGADEQYF.

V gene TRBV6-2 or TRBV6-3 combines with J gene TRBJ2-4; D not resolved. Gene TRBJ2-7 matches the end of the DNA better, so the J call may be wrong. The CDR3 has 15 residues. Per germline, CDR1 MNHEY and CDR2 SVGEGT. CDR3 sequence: CASSYSSLKANEQYF. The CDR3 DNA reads TGTGCCAGCAGTTACTCTAGCCTAAAAGCGAACGAGCAGTACTTC.

This CDR3 reads CASSFAGQYNQPQHF. The CDR3 bases are TGTGCCAGCAGTTTCGCCGGGCAATACAATCAGCCCCAGCATTTT. The chain employs TRBV27 and TRBJ1-5; no clear D. The V end lost 3 bases, the J end lost 3 bases, and 12 bases lay between the germline ends. The germline CDR1 and CDR2 sequences are MNHEY and SMNVEV (reference sequence). This CDR3 is built from 15 residues.

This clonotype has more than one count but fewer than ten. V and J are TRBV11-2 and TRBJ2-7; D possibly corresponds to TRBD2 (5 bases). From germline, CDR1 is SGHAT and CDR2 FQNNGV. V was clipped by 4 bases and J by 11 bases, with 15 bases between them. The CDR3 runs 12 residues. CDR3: CASSSDSEVEYF. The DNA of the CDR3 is TGTGCCAGCAGCTCGGACTCCGAGGTGGAGTACTTC. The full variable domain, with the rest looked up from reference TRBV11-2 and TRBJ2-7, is EAGVAQSPRYKIIEKRQSVAFWCNPISGHATLYWYQQILGQGPKLLIQFQNNGVVDDSQLPKDRFSAERLKGVDSTLKIQPAKLEDSAVYLCASSSDSEVEYFGPGTRLTVT.

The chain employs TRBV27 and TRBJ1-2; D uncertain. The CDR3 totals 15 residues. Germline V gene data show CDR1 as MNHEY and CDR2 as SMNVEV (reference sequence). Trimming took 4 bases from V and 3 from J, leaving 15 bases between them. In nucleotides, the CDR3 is TGTGCCAGCAGTTCCCGGGAAGAATGGTACTATGGCTACACCTTC. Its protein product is CASSSREEWYYGYTF.

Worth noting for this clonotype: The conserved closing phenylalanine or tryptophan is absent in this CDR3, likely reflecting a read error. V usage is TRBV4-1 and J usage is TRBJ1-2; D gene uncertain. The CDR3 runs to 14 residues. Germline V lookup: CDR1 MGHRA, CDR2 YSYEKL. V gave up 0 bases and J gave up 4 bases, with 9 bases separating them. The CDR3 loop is CASSQERDFYGYTL. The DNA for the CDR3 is TGCGCCAGCAGCCAAGAAAGGGATTTCTATGGCTACACCTTA.

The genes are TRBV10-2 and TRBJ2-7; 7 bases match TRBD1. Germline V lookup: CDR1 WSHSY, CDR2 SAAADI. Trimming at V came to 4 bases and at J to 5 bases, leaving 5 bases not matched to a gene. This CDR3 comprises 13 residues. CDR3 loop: CASSAATGNEQYF. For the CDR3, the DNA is TGCGCCAGCAGTGCCGCGACAGGGAACGAGCAGTACTTC.

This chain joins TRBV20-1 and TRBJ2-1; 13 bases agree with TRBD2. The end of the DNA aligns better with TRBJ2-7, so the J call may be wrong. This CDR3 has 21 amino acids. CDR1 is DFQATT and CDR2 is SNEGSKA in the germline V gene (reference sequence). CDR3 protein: CSAYNSGRTSGSQSKYNEQYF. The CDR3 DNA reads TGCAGTGCATATAACTCGGGCAGGACTAGCGGGAGCCAGAGCAAATACAATGAGCAGTACTTC.

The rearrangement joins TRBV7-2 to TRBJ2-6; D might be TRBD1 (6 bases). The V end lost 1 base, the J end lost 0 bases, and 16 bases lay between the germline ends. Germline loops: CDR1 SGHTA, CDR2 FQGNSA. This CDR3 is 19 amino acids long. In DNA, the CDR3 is TGTGCCAGCAGCTTAGGTTATAGGACAGTAAGCTCTGGGGCCAACGTCCTGACTTTC. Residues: CASSLGYRTVSSGANVLTF.

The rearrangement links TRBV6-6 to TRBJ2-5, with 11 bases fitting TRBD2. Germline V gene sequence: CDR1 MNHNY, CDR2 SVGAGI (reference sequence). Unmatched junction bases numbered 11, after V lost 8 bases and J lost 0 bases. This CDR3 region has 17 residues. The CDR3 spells CASSRGTSGEYQETQYF. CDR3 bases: TGTGCCAGCTCTCGGGGGACTAGCGGTGAATACCAAGAGACCCAGTACTTC.

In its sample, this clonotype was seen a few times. The CDR3: CASSAWSSGANVLTF. In DNA, the CDR3 is TGTGCCAGCAGCGCGTGGTCCTCTGGGGCCAACGTCCTGACTTTC. V usage is TRBV9 and J usage is TRBJ2-6, with D uncertain. This CDR3 spans 15 amino acids. Germline V gives CDR1 SGDLS, CDR2 YYNGEE. Trimming took 3 bases from V and 0 from J, leaving 7 bases between them.

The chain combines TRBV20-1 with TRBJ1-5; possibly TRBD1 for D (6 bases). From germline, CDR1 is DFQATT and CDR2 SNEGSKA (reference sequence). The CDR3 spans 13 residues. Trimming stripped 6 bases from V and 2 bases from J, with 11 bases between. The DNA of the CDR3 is TGCAGTGCCGGGGGACAAGGCAATCAGCCCCAGCATTTT. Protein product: CSAGGQGNQPQHF.

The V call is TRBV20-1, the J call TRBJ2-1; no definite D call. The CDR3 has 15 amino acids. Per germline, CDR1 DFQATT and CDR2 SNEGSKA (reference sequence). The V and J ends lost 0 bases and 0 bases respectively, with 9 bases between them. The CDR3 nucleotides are TGCAGTGCTAGAGATCGACGACGCTCCTACAATGAGCAGTTCTTC. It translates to CSARDRRRSYNEQFF.